The 14 T cell receptor beta chains reported below all come from one sample, sequenced in a study of blood T cell repertoires in COVID-19. Method: immunoSEQ multiplex PCR; TCRdb's copy keeps in-frame clones and lacks some. Found here are roughly 260,000 clones, about 93% of them singletons; the top ten hold under 2.5%. The sample comprised PBMCs or T cells enriched from blood (not recorded which). These receptors originate from a woman aged 18 to 35 who had recovered from COVID-19.

The J gene is TRBJ1-5, the V gene TRBV7-8, with TRBD1 identical over 9 bases. This CDR3 is built from 17 residues. The V gene end was trimmed by 1 base and the J gene end by 2 bases; junction bases not matched to a gene: 6. Germline V lookup: CDR1 SGHVS, CDR2 FQNEAQ. CDR3 residues: CASSLDRGHRGNQPQHF. The CDR3 DNA reads TGTGCCAGCAGCTTAGACAGGGGGCATAGGGGCAATCAGCCCCAGCATTTT.

The genes are TRBV7-9 and TRBJ1-2, with TRBD1 matching over 8 bases. V shed 0 bases and J 4 bases; nucleotides not matched to a gene: 7. The germline V gene encodes CDR1 SEHNR and CDR2 FQNEAQ (reference sequence). This CDR3 spans 16 amino acids. DNA of the CDR3: TGTGCCAGCAGCTTAGCGTCGGGGACAGGCATCTATGGCTACACCTTC. This sequence encodes CASSLASGTGIYGYTF.

V is TRBV28 and J is TRBJ2-7; 8 nucleotides agree with TRBD2. V was pared by 8 bases and J by 1 base, with 10 bases of the junction left unmatched. The CDR3 is 15 amino acids. Per the germline V gene, CDR1 is MDHEN and CDR2 is SYDVKM. The CDR3 DNA is TGTGCCAGCGCTGCCCGGGAGGGCCGATCCTACGAGCAGTACTTC. Amino acid sequence: CASAAREGRSYEQYF. Variable domain in full (rest from reference TRBV28 and TRBJ2-7): DVKVTQSSRYLVKRTGEKVFLECVQDMDHENMFWYRQDPGLGLRLIYFSYDVKMKEKGDIPEGYSVSREKKERFSLILESASTNQTSMYLCASAAREGRSYEQYFGPGTRLTVT.

The CDR3 loop reads CASSLGTSDAGELFF. The CDR3 DNA reads TGTGCCAGCAGCTTAGGCACTAGCGATGCCGGGGAGCTGTTTTTT. The rearrangement joins TRBV5-6 to TRBJ2-2, with TRBD2 matching over 7 bases. There are 15 residues in the CDR3. Germline CDR1 SGHDT, CDR2 YYEEEE. The junction had 7 bases not matched to a gene; V was cut back by 2 bases and J by 6 bases. Combining the CDR3 with reference TRBV5-6 and TRBJ2-2 gives the whole variable domain DAGVTQSPTHLIKTRGQQVTLRCSPKSGHDTVSWYQQALGQGPQFIFQYYEEEERQRGNFPDRFSGHQFPNYSSELNVNALLLGDSALYLCASSLGTSDAGELFFGEGSRLTVL.

The chain combines TRBV10-3 with TRBJ2-1, with 7 bases lining up with TRBD2. The CDR3 totals 16 residues. Germline V CDR1 and CDR2: ENHRY, SYGVKD. J was trimmed by 6 bases and V by 6 bases; bases with no gene match: 14. CDR3 DNA sequence: TGTGCCATCAGCTTACCCGGGACTACCCCCCTCAATGAGCAGTTCTTC. It specifies CAISLPGTTPLNEQFF.

This clone was observed a handful of times. The chain is built from TRBV11-2 and TRBJ1-5; D is unclear. Trimming cost V 2 bases and J 6 bases, with 14 bases left between them. Germline CDR1 SGHAT, CDR2 FQNNGV. The CDR3 is 15 amino acids. Here the CDR3 DNA reads TGTGCCAGCAGCTTACTAGCCGAATCGGGTCAGCCCCAGCATTTT. Protein product: CASSLLAESGQPQHF.

The chain joins TRBV28 to TRBJ1-2; D is perhaps TRBD1 (5 bases). Trimming pared 5 bases from V and 4 bases from J, leaving 14 bases between. CDR3 length equals 14 residues. Germline CDR1 is MDHEN and CDR2 is SYDVKM. CDR3 sequence reads: CASSPGGEGYGYTF. In DNA form, the CDR3 reads TGTGCCAGCAGTCCCGGGGGGGAAGGCTATGGCTACACCTTC.

The V gene is TRBV28, the J gene TRBJ1-5; D uncertain. Germline values: CDR1 MDHEN, CDR2 SYDVKM. V was clipped by 2 bases and J by 6 bases, with 11 bases between them. This CDR3 is built from 14 residues. As DNA, the CDR3 is TGTGCCAGCAGTTTACGCAGGTTAGGTCAGCCCCAGCATTTT. The encoded protein is CASSLRRLGQPQHF.

This clone was picked up one time. The chain combines TRBV6-5 with TRBJ1-5; 7 nucleotides align to TRBD1. The CDR3 spans 15 residues. Trimming took 6 bases from V and 2 from J; bases not matched to a gene: 7. In germline, CDR1 is MNHEY, CDR2 SVGAGI. Written as DNA, the CDR3 is TGTGCCAGCAGCTCACAGGGGATCGGCAATCAGCCCCAGCATTTT. Translating it yields CASSSQGIGNQPQHF.

The chain links TRBV28 to TRBJ2-2, with a possible D match to TRBD1 (5 bases). The germline gives CDR1 MDHEN, CDR2 SYDVKM. V dropped 5 bases and J dropped 13 bases, with 14 bases sitting between them. The CDR3 has 12 residues. CDR3 residues: CASSAQGSGLFF. DNA of the CDR3: TGTGCCAGCAGTGCCCAGGGCTCTGGGCTGTTTTTT.

Only one count was recorded for this clone. The chain recombines TRBV5-4 with TRBJ1-2; TRBD1 is a possible D gene (5 bases). Germline V CDR1 and CDR2: SGHNT, YYREEE (reference sequence). This CDR3 is 14 amino acids long. V was trimmed by 2 bases and J by 4 bases, leaving 12 bases between them. The CDR3 sequence: CASSLGHRIYGYTF. DNA for the CDR3: TGTGCCAGCAGCTTAGGACATCGGATCTATGGCTACACCTTC.

The V call is TRBV6-2 or TRBV6-3, the J call TRBJ2-7, with 7 bases that match TRBD1. V lost 5 bases to trimming and J lost 6 bases; unmatched junction nucleotides: 10. The CDR3 is 14 amino acids. Germline lookup yields CDR1 MNHEY and CDR2 SVGEGT. CDR3 sequence: CASSKTGSRGEQYF. Here the CDR3 DNA reads TGTGCCAGCAGTAAGACAGGGAGTCGTGGCGAGCAGTACTTC.

V is TRBV9 and J is TRBJ2-5; 13 positions match TRBD2. CDR1 is SGDLS and CDR2 is YYNGEE in the germline V gene. The CDR3 has 16 residues. V shed 4 bases and J 5 bases; nucleotides not matched to a gene: 8. The CDR3 DNA sequence: TGTGCCAGCAGCCTCGGACTAGCGGGAGTGGGTGAGACCCAGTACTTC. Protein: CASSLGLAGVGETQYF.

This chain connects TRBV4-1 to TRBJ1-2; 7 bases fit TRBD1. V was pared by 7 bases and J by 4 bases, with 12 bases of the junction left unmatched. Per the germline V gene, CDR1 is MGHRA and CDR2 is YSYEKL. The CDR3 consists of 15 residues. The CDR3 here is CASNHLTGTAYGYTF. The CDR3 DNA is TGCGCCAGCAACCACCTGACCGGGACAGCCTATGGCTACACCTTC.